This T cell receptor (beta chain) was documented in a study of radiotherapy plus CTLA-4 blockade in lung cancer. Findings and limits, study-wide: Early shifts in blood T cell clones, with interferon-beta, reportedly predicted response best.

Concerning this clone: The antigen remains undetermined.

Participants had chemo-refractory metastatic non-small-cell lung cancer and were treated with focal radiation plus ipilimumab CTLA-4 blockade. The V and J ends lost 3 bases and 9 bases respectively, with 13 bases between them. Germline-derived CDR1 and CDR2 are SGHRS and YFSETQ. This CDR3 spans 13 amino acids. The table came from immunoSEQ multiplex PCR; TCRdb's copy has only in-frame clones and leaves some out. Of roughly 60,000 clones listed, more than 70% are singletons. This sample comprised peripheral blood, obtained from a patient treated with radiotherapy plus ipilimumab. This sequence joins TRBV5-1 and TRBJ2-1; unclear D gene. The receptor was derived from a human donor with non-small cell lung cancer who had a complete response to radiotherapy plus ipilimumab. The CDR3 coding sequence is TGCGCCAGCAGCTCCCCCCCCGGTCTTGAGCAGTTCTTC. It encodes CASSSPPGLEQFF.